Shown below are 23 T cell receptor beta chains from a single sample sequenced in a study of cytomegalovirus exposure and HLA in healthy donors (dated by TCRdb to 2015 to 2018). Libraries were constructed by the immunoSEQ multiplex PCR assay. The multiplex PCR relied on a mix of 60 forward primers for TCR Vbeta segments and 13 reverse primers for TCR Jbeta segments. TCRdb carries this immuneACCESS record with in-frame sequences only. Its versions omit some clonotypes, under half of them owing to an unresolved V gene in the studies checked, with the rest unexplained. This sample's table lists tens of thousands of clones. In total, the top ten clones hold more than 0.9% of the sample. Input material: PBMCs. The receptors originated from a woman aged 40 to 50 in good health and CMV-seronegative.

The chain carries TRBV19 and TRBJ2-6, with no clear D. V was shortened by 4 bases and J by 4 bases, with 8 bases between the two germline ends. This CDR3 comprises 14 residues. Germline V CDR1 and CDR2: LNHDA, SQIVND (reference sequence). Here the CDR3 DNA reads TGTGCCAGTAGTAGGAGCGCCGGGGCCAACGTCCTGACTTTC. It yields the protein CASSRSAGANVLTF.

V gene TRBV4-3 combines with J gene TRBJ2-7; no reliable D call. The CDR3 has 15 residues. From germline, CDR1 is LGHNA and CDR2 YSLEER. V gave up 1 base and J gave up 2 bases, with 12 bases separating them. CDR3 amino acids: CASSQVGGLAYEQYF. The CDR3 DNA reads TGCGCCAGCAGCCAAGTAGGTGGCCTAGCCTACGAGCAGTACTTC.

V and J are TRBV6-5 and TRBJ2-2; D unresolved. V was shortened by 6 bases and J by 6 bases, with 8 bases between the two germline ends. Germline V gene data show CDR1 as MNHEY and CDR2 as SVGAGI. The CDR3 is 12 amino acids. CDR3 region: CASSPVAGELFF. For the CDR3, the DNA is TGTGCCAGCAGCCCGGTAGCCGGGGAGCTGTTTTTT.

The V call is TRBV5-1, the J call TRBJ2-5; 10 bases agree with TRBD2. This CDR3 spans 16 amino acids. Per the germline V gene, CDR1 is SGHRS and CDR2 is YFSETQ. The ends lost 0 bases at V and 5 bases at J; junction bases unmatched: 7. CDR3 bases: TGCGCCAGCAGCTTGGCCCTAGCGGGAGTGGGGGAGACCCAGTACTTC. Its protein product is CASSLALAGVGETQYF.

This rearrangement joins TRBV28 to TRBJ2-1; TRBD2 agrees at 7 bases. The CDR3 covers 15 residues. The J segment lost 1 base and the V segment lost 5 bases, leaving 5 bases of the junction unmatched. Germline values: CDR1 MDHEN, CDR2 SYDVKM. Written as DNA, the CDR3 is TGTGCCAGCAGTCCGCCTAGCGGATCCTACAATGAGCAGTTCTTC. Encoded protein: CASSPPSGSYNEQFF.

The chain links TRBV30 to TRBJ1-2; 8 bases are a match to TRBD1. The CDR3 totals 18 residues. Germline CDR1 and CDR2: GTSNPN and SVGIG (reference sequence). V lost 4 bases, J lost 0 bases, and 16 bases stayed unmatched. This CDR3 reads CAWTTARDRLATNYGYTF. CDR3 bases: TGTGCCTGGACCACCGCACGGGACAGGTTAGCGACTAACTATGGCTACACCTTC.

CDR3 loop: CASSIGLGIQGYEQFF. The CDR3 DNA is TGTGCCAGTAGTATAGGACTGGGGATCCAGGGGTATGAGCAGTTCTTC. The chain recombines TRBV19 with TRBJ2-1; a weak D match, TRBD1 (6 bases). The V end lost 1 base, the J end lost 8 bases, and 18 bases lay between the germline ends. The CDR3 runs 16 residues. Germline-derived CDR1 and CDR2 are LNHDA and SQIVND (reference sequence).

The rearrangement uses TRBV19 and TRBJ2-4; TRBD1 is a possible D gene (6 bases). The CDR3 is 14 amino acids. CDR1 is LNHDA, CDR2 SQIVND, per germline (reference sequence). V was clipped by 5 bases and J by 1 base, with 9 bases between them. The CDR3 is CASSFDRAKNIQYF. CDR3 in DNA: TGTGCCAGTAGTTTTGACAGGGCCAAAAACATTCAGTACTTC.

The chain carries TRBV7-9 and TRBJ2-1, with 11 bases fitting TRBD1. The CDR3 length is 19 residues. Trimming at V came to 1 base and at J to 4 bases, leaving 12 bases not matched to a gene. The germline V gene has CDR1 SEHNR and CDR2 FQNEAQ (reference sequence). For the CDR3, the DNA is TGTGCCAGCAGCTTAGGGACAGGGGGCCTGGGGCTATCGTACAATGAGCAGTTCTTC. Translation gives CASSLGTGGLGLSYNEQFF.

This chain uses TRBV5-1 with TRBJ1-1, with unresolved D. V dropped 0 bases and J dropped 6 bases, with 9 bases sitting between them. The CDR3 is made up of 13 amino acids. Germline CDR1 SGHRS, CDR2 YFSETQ. The CDR3 is CASSLGVAAEAFF. CDR3 DNA: TGCGCCAGCAGCTTGGGGGTCGCGGCTGAAGCTTTCTTT.

CDR3 residues: CASTPGLRLATSYNEQFF. CDR3 coding DNA: TGTGCCAGTACTCCAGGGTTACGACTTGCAACCTCCTACAATGAGCAGTTCTTC. The chain employs TRBV19 and TRBJ2-1, with D maybe TRBD1 (5 bases). The CDR3 extends over 18 amino acids. V was pared by 7 bases and J by 0 bases, with 22 bases between. Germline CDR1 LNHDA, CDR2 SQIVND (reference sequence).

About this clone itself: At one end, the junction sequence differs from germline, possibly due to a read error. The chain employs TRBV30 and TRBJ2-1, with a tentative D call TRBD2 (5 bases). Germline-derived CDR1 and CDR2 are GTSNPN and SVGIG (reference sequence). The length of the CDR3 is 11 residues. The CDR3 sequence is CAWSVEVRAIF. Written as DNA, the CDR3 is TGTGCCTGGAGTGTGGAAGTGAGGGCCATCTTC.

The chain combines TRBV2 with TRBJ2-7; D not certain. The CDR3 covers 14 residues. The V gene's germline CDR1 is SNHLY and CDR2 FYNNEI. Between the trimmed V and J ends, which lost 8 bases and 0 bases, there was a span of 14 bases. The CDR3, as DNA: TGTGCCAGCCACGAGACGGAGAGCTCCTACGAGCAGTACTTC. Encoded protein: CASHETESSYEQYF.

The chain couples TRBV4-1 to TRBJ1-1, with D possibly being TRBD1 (5 bases). With 0 bases removed from V and 0 bases from J, the gap between germline ends came to 11 bases. Germline CDR1 and CDR2: MGHRA and YSYEKL. The CDR3 loop spans 16 amino acids. The CDR3 DNA follows: TGCGCCAGCAGCCAAGATCAGGGCAGGGTGAACACTGAAGCTTTCTTT. Translated: CASSQDQGRVNTEAFF.

CDR3 residues: CASSTLAGYSTDTQYF. CDR3 DNA sequence: TGTGCCAGCAGCACGCTAGCGGGATATAGCACAGATACGCAGTATTTT. The gene calls are TRBV28 and TRBJ2-3, with 9 nucleotides matching TRBD2. The junction had 7 bases not matched to a gene; V was cut back by 6 bases and J by 0 bases. CDR1 is MDHEN and CDR2 is SYDVKM in the germline V gene. The CDR3 covers 16 residues.

The chain uses TRBV7-9 and TRBJ1-5; TRBD1 aligns across 7 bases. Trimming at V came to 5 bases and at J to 7 bases, leaving 11 bases not matched to a gene. Germline-derived CDR1 and CDR2 are SEHNR and FQNEAQ (reference sequence). The CDR3 loop spans 15 amino acids. The CDR3, as DNA: TGTGCCAGCAGCCTTGACAGGGAGTTTCCCCAGCCCCAGCATTTT. Protein sequence: CASSLDREFPQPQHF.

The CDR3 region is CASSKPGLTYNEQFF. In DNA form, the CDR3 reads TGTGCCAGCTCGAAGCCGGGACTAACTTACAATGAGCAGTTCTTC. The rearrangement uses TRBV6-5 and TRBJ2-1; 7 nucleotides line up with TRBD2. Germline V gene lookup returns CDR1 MNHEY and CDR2 SVGAGI. CDR3 length: 15 amino acids. Trimming at V came to 8 bases and at J to 4 bases, leaving 11 bases not matched to a gene.

This sequence joins TRBV7-2 and TRBJ2-3; D gene uncertain. CDR3 length: 14 amino acids. The V gene lost 1 base and the J gene lost 0 bases, with 5 bases spanning the gap. Germline CDR1 reads SGHTA; CDR2 reads FQGNSA. The CDR3 bases are TGTGCCAGCAGCTTAGTAATGAGCACAGATACGCAGTATTTT. The encoded protein is CASSLVMSTDTQYF.

Points on this clone: The junction differs from germline at one of its ends, possibly a read error. The chain uses TRBV29-1 and TRBJ2-1, with 7 bases lining up with TRBD2. Germline V gene data show CDR1 as SQVTM and CDR2 as ANQGSEA. The CDR3 has 16 amino acids. CDR3 sequence reads: CSGEDLRASGYNEQFF. The CDR3 bases are TGCAGCGGTGAAGATCTTCGGGCTAGCGGCTACAATGAGCAGTTCTTC.

The chain is built from TRBV13 and TRBJ2-7, with a tentative D call TRBD2 (5 bases). Germline CDR1 reads PRHDT; CDR2 reads FYEKMQ (reference sequence). V lost 5 bases, J lost 5 bases, and 16 bases lay in between. The CDR3 has 14 residues. CDR3: CASSQISGRDEQYF. Written as DNA, the CDR3 is TGTGCCAGCAGCCAGATAAGCGGACGCGACGAGCAGTACTTC.

The rearrangement joins TRBV5-8 to TRBJ1-3, with a tentative D call TRBD1 (5 bases). Per germline, CDR1 SGHTS and CDR2 YDEGEE. With 4 bases removed from V and 4 bases from J, the gap between germline ends came to 18 bases. The CDR3 consists of 16 residues. The DNA of the CDR3 is TGTGCCAGCAGCGTAGCAGCCCGGACAAGCGGAAACACCATATATTTT. Protein product: CASSVAARTSGNTIYF.

V and J are TRBV27 and TRBJ2-4, with 7 bases that match TRBD1. This CDR3 is built from 14 residues. V was clipped by 5 bases and J by 5 bases; unmatched bases: 6. Per the germline V gene, CDR1 is MNHEY and CDR2 is SMNVEV (reference sequence). CDR3 loop: CASSRQGSQNIQYF. The CDR3 DNA reads as TGTGCCAGCAGTAGACAGGGTAGCCAAAACATTCAGTACTTC.

V is TRBV7-3 and J is TRBJ2-5; 8 bases fit TRBD2. Germline assignment: CDR1 SGHTA and CDR2 FQGTGA. Trimming cost V 5 bases and J 2 bases; bases outside gene matches: 10. CDR3 length equals 16 residues. The CDR3 DNA sequence: TGTGCCAGCAGCCCAACCGGGACTAGTCGGCAAGAGACCCAGTACTTC. It specifies CASSPTGTSRQETQYF.